The clone carrying this T cell receptor (beta chain) was observed a handful of times. This sample was included in a study of blood T cell repertoires in COVID-19. Per the study methods: Amplification of reference gene primers was used by the study to estimate nucleated cell counts. Profiling relied on immunoSEQ multiplex PCR, and the TCRdb table lists in-frame clones only, not all of them. The V and J calls and clone size come from that table; D and trimming were worked out from the DNA. The table shows about 260,000 clones, with approximately 90% occurring only once. After removal of 4 bases from V and 5 bases from J, the junction contained 10 bases not matched to a gene. The CDR3 runs 15 residues. Germline V CDR1 and CDR2: WSHSY, SAAADI. All enrollees were roughly 18 to 90 years old and from 25 or so US areas.

This TCR was sampled from a woman aged 18-29 years who had recovered from COVID-19. The rearrangement links TRBV10-2 to TRBJ1-1; 7 bases are a match to TRBD1. The sequencing sample was made of PBMCs or T cells enriched from blood (not recorded which). Here the CDR3 reads CASSAPTGFRTEAFF. The CDR3 DNA sequence: TGCGCCAGCAGTGCACCGACAGGGTTTAGGACTGAAGCTTTCTTT.